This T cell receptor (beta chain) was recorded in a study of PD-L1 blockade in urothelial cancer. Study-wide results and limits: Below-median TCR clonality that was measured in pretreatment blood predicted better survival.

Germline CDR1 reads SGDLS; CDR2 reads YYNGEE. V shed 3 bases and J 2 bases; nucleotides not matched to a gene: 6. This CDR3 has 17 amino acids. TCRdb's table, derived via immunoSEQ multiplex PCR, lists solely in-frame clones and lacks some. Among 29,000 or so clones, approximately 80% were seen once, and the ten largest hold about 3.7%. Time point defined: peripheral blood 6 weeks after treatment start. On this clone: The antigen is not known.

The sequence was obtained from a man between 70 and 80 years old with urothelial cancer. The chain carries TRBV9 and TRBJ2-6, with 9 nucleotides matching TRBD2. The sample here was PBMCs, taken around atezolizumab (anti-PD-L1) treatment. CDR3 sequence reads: CASSALAGRAGANVLTF. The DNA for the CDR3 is TGTGCCAGCAGCGCCCTAGCGGGGCGGGCTGGGGCCAACGTCCTGACTTTC. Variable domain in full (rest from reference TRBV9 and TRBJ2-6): DSGVTQTPKHLITATGQRVTLRCSPRSGDLSVYWYQQSLDQGLQFLIQYYNGEERAKGNILERFSAQQFPDLHSELNLSSLELGDSALYFCASSALAGRAGANVLTFGAGSRLTVL.